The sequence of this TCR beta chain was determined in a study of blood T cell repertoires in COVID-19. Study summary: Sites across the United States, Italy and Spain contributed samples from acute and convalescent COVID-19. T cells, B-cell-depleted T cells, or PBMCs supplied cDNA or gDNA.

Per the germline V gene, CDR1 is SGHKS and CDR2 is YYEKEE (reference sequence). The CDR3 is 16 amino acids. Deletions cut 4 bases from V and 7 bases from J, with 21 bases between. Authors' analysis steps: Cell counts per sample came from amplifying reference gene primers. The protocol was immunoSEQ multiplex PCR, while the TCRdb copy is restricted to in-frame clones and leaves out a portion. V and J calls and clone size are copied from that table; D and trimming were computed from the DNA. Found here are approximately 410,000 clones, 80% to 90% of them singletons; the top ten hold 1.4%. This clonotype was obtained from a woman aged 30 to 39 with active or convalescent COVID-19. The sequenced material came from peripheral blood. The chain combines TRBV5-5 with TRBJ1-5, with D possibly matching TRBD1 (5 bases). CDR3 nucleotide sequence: TGTGCCAGCAGCCCAACGGGCGGGGACGGGGGACAGCCCCAGCATTTT. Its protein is CASSPTGGDGGQPQHF. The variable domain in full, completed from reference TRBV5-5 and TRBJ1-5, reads DAGVTQSPTHLIKTRGQQVTLRCSPISGHKSVSWYQQVLGQGPQFIFQYYEKEERGRGNFPDRFSARQFPNYSSELNVNALLLGDSALYLCASSPTGGDGGQPQHFGDGTRLSIL.